This paragraph reports one T cell receptor (beta chain). Antigen: not known. The data belong to a study of cytomegalovirus exposure and HLA in healthy donors. Overall study results and limits: Listed as cytomegalovirus-associated were 164 TCR beta chains. TCR beta sequences reportedly predicted most subjects' HLA-A and HLA-B alleles accurately. Using the classifier, cytomegalovirus status was reportedly diagnosed with high specificity and sensitivity. Generally TCR sequences proved uncommon, though certain public TCRs appeared in numerous donors.

The PCR contained 60 Vbeta and 13 Jbeta primers. Sequencing was performed with immunoSEQ multiplex PCR; in TCRdb, only in-frame clones are kept and a portion is missing. The sample lists about 150,000 clones, roughly 85% occurring once. This receptor was obtained from a boy aged 2 to 10 in good health and CMV-seronegative. Sequencing was performed on PBMCs.

As DNA, the CDR3 is TGTGCCAGCAGTGAAGTTACTAGTCTGAACACCGGGGAGCTGTTTTTT. This encodes CASSEVTSLNTGELFF. The chain employs TRBV6-4 and TRBJ2-2; D may be TRBD2 (5 bases). Between the trimmed V and J ends, which lost 3 bases and 1 base, there was a span of 12 bases. CDR3 length: 16 amino acids. Germline lookup yields CDR1 MRHNA and CDR2 SNTAGT.